This T cell receptor beta chain emerged from a study of blood T cell repertoires in COVID-19. The overall study: Acute and convalescent COVID-19 specimens originated in the United States, Italy and Spain. From T cells, B-cell-depleted T cells, or PBMCs came the material, which was cDNA or gDNA.

As handled by the study authors: Estimation of nucleated cell counts relied on the amplification of reference gene primers. Clones were sequenced by immunoSEQ multiplex PCR, and TCRdb holds only the in-frame ones, with some missing. D and trimming were read from the DNA, whereas the V and J calls and clone size are those reported in that table. The sample records some 260,000 clones, 88% being singletons. The sequence derives from an elderly man with acute or convalescent COVID-19. Sequenced: peripheral blood.

This chain's CDR3 is CASSSLPSGFYNEQFF. CDR3 bases: TGTGCCAGTAGTTCCCTCCCCAGCGGGTTTTACAATGAGCAGTTCTTC. The genes are TRBV19 and TRBJ2-1; perhaps TRBD2 as D (6 bases). CDR1 is LNHDA, CDR2 SQIVND, per germline (reference sequence). V was pared by 5 bases and J by 4 bases, with 18 bases between. The CDR3 sequence is 16 residues long.